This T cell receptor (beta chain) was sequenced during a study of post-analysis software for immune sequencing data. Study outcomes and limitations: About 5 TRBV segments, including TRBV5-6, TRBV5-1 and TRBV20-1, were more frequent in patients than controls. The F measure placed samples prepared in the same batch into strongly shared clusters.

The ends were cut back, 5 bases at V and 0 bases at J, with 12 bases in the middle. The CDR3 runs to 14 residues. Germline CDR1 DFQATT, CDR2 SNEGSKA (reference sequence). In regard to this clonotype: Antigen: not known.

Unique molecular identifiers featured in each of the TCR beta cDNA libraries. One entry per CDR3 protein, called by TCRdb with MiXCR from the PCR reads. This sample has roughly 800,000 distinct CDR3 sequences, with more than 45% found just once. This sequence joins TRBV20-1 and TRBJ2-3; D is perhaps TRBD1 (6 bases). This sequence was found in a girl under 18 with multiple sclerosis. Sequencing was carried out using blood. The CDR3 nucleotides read TGCAGTGCTTCAATGGACAGTAGCACAGATACGCAGTATTTT. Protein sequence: CSASMDSSTDTQYF.